This T cell receptor (beta chain) was sequenced during a study of neurological immune-mediated disorders. In TCRdb, the 5' RACE reads were re-called with MiXCR into one record per CDR3 protein. The sample lists tens of thousands of distinct CDR3 sequences; about 5.8% were seen once. In the case of this clonotype: A read error may be the cause here, since a much bigger clone is one base away.

The TCR comes from a young woman with multiple sclerosis. The sample taken for sequencing was CD4+ T cells from blood.

The DNA of the CDR3 is TGTGCAGGTCTCGACGGGGTCTCTTACTTCTATGGCTACACCTTC. Amino acids: CAGLDGVSYFYGYTF. This rearrangement joins TRBV12-2 to TRBJ1-2. TRBV12-2 is a documented pseudogene. The CDR3 sequence is 15 residues long.